This T cell receptor (beta chain) was retrieved from a study of blood T cell repertoires in COVID-19. Study at large: Acute-phase and convalescent COVID-19 samples originated in the United States, Italy and Spain. PBMCs, B-cell-depleted T cells, or T cells provided the cDNA or gDNA that made up the material.

Germline assignment: CDR1 MNHNY and CDR2 SVGAGI (reference sequence). With V trimmed by 5 bases and J by 0 bases, 9 bases remained unmatched. This CDR3 contains 17 residues. In the authors' workflow: Reference gene primers were amplified, and this amplification served to estimate nucleated cell counts. Using immunoSEQ multiplex PCR, the repertoire was profiled, and TCRdb retains in-frame clones only, with some absent. V and J calls and clone size are as listed in that table; D and trimming were resolved from the DNA. The table has about 80,000 clones, approximately 90% seen once. The source is a woman of 80 years or more with acute or convalescent COVID-19. Sequencing was carried out using peripheral blood. The V and J genes are TRBV6-6 and TRBJ1-5; 8 bases line up with TRBD1. CDR3 in amino acids: CASSPLQGAYSNQPQHF. CDR3 coding DNA: TGTGCCAGCAGTCCCCTCCAGGGGGCTTATAGCAATCAGCCCCAGCATTTT.